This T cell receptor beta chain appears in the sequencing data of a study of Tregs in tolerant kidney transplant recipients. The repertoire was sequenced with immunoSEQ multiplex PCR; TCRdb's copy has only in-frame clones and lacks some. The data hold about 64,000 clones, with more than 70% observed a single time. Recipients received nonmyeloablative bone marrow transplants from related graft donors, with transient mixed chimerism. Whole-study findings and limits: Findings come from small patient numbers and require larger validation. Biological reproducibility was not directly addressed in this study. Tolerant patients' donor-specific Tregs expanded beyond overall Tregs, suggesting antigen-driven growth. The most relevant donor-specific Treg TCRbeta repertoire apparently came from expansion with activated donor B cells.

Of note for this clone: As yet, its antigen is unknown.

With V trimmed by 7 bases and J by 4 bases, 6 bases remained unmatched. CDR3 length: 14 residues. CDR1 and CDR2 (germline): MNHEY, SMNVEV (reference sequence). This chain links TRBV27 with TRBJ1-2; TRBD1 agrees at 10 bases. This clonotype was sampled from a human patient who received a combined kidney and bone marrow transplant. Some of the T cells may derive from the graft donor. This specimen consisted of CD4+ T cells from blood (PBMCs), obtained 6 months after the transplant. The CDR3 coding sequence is TGTGCCAGCAAACTGACAGGGGGCATCTATGGCTACACCTTC. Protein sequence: CASKLTGGIYGYTF.